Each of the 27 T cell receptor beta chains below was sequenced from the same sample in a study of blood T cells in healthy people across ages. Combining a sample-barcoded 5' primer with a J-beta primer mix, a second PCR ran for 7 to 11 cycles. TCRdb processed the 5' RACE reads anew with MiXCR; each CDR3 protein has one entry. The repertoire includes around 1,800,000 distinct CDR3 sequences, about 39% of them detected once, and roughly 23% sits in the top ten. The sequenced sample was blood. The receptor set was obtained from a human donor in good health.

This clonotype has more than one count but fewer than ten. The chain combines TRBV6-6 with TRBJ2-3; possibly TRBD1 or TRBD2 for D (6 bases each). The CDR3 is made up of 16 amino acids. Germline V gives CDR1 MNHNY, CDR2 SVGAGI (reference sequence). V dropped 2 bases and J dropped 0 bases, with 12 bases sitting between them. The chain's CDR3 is CASSYRRGASTDTQYF. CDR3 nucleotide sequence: TGTGCCAGCAGTTACAGGAGGGGGGCTAGCACAGATACGCAGTATTTT.

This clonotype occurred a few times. CDR3 nucleotides: TGTGCCAGCAGCCGGCCGTTTCATGGCTACACCTTC. Protein sequence: CASSRPFHGYTF. This chain links TRBV7-9 with TRBJ1-2; D is unclear. Germline values: CDR1 SEHNR, CDR2 FQNEAQ (reference sequence). V shed 5 bases and J shed 6 bases, with 10 bases lying between them. CDR3 size: 12 residues.

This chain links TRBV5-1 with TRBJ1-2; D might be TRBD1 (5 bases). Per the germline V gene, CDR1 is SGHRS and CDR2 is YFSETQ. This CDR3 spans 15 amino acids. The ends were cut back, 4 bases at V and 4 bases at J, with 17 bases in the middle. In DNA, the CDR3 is TGCGCCAGCAGCCATAGACGGCCTGACAGCTATGGCTACACCTTC. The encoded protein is CASSHRRPDSYGYTF.

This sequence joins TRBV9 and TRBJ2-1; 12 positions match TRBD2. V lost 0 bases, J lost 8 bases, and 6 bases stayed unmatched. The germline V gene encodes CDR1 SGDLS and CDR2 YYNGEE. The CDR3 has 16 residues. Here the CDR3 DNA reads TGTGCCAGCAGCGTAGGCTGGCTAGCGGGGGGGTATGAGCAGTTCTTC. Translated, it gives CASSVGWLAGGYEQFF.

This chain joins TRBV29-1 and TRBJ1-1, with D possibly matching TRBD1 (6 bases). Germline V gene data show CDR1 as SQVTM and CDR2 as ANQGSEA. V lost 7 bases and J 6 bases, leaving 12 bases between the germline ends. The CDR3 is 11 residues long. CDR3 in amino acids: CSGDGGAEAFF. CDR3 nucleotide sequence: TGCAGCGGAGACGGGGGCGCTGAAGCTTTCTTT.

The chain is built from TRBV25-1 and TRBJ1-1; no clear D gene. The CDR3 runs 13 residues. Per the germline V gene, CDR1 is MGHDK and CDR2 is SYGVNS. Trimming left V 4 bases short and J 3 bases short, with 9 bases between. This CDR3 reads CASSGQIYTEAFF. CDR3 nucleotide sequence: TGTGCCAGCAGTGGGCAGATTTACACTGAAGCTTTCTTT.

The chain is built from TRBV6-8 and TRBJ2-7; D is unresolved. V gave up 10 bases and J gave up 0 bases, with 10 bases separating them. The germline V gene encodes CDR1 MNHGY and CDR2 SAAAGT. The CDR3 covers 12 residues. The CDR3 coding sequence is TGTGCCAACGAGACTGTCTCCTACGAGCAGTACTTC. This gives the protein CANETVSYEQYF.

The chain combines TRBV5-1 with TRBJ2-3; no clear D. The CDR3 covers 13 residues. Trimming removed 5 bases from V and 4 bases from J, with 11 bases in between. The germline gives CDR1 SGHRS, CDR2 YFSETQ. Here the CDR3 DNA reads TGCGCCAGCAGTTCTTATGGAGCAGATACGCAGTATTTT. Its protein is CASSSYGADTQYF.

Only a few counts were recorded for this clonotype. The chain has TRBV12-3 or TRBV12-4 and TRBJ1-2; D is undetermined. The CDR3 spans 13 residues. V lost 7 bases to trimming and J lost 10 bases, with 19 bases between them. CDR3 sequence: CASIHPLKDSYTF. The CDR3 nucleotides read TGTGCCAGCATCCACCCCCTCAAGGACTCCTACACCTTC.

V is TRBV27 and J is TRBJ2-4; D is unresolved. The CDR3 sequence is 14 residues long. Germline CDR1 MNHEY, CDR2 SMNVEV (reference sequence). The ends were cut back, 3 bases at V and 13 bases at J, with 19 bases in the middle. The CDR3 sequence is CASSFIGVPLEQYF. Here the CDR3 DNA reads TGTGCCAGCAGTTTTATTGGGGTTCCCCTGGAGCAGTACTTC.

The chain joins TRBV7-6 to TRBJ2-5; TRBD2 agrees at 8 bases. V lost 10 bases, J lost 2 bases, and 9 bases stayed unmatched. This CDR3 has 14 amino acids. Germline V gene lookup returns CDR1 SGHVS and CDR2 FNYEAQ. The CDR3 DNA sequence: TGTGCCACGCGGGGGGCCGACAATCAAGAGACCCAGTACTTC. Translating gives CATRGADNQETQYF. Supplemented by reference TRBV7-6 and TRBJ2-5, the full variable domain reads GAGVSQSPRYKVTKRGQDVALRCDPISGHVSLYWYRQALGQGPEFLTYFNYEAQQDKSGLPNDRFSAERPEGSISTLTIQRTEQRDSAMYRCATRGADNQETQYFGPGTRLLVL.

The CDR3 DNA sequence: TGCAGTGCCCCTAGGGACCCCAAAAACATTCAGTACTTC. Encoded protein: CSAPRDPKNIQYF. The V and J genes are TRBV20-1 and TRBJ2-4, with D perhaps assigned TRBD1 or TRBD2 (5 bases each). V was cut by 6 bases and J by 2 bases, with 11 bases left in between. The germline V gene has CDR1 DFQATT and CDR2 SNEGSKA (reference sequence). The length of the CDR3 is 13 residues.

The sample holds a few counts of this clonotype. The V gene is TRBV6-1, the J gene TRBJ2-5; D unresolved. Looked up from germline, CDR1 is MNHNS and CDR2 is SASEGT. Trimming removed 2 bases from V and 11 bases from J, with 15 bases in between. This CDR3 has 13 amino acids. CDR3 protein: CASSEIGNPEQYF. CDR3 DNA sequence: TGTGCCAGCAGTGAAATTGGAAACCCTGAGCAGTACTTC.

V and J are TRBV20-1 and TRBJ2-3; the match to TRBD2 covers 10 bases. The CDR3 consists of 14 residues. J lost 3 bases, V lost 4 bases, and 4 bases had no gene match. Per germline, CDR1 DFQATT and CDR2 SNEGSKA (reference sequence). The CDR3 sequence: CSAKSGGGTDTQYF. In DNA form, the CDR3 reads TGCAGTGCTAAAAGCGGGGGGGGTACAGATACGCAGTATTTT.

The CDR3 DNA reads TGTGCCAGCAGTTACACCATGGTGGGGGCAGCCAAAAACATTCAGTACTTC. It translates to CASSYTMVGAAKNIQYF. The rearrangement links TRBV6-6 to TRBJ2-4; weak D call: TRBD1 (6 bases). Germline loops: CDR1 MNHNY, CDR2 SVGAGI (reference sequence). The CDR3 sequence is 17 residues long. The V end lost 2 bases, the J end lost 0 bases, and 14 bases lay between the germline ends.

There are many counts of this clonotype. In nucleotides, the CDR3 is TGTGCCAGCAGTTATAAGGACTCTGGGGCCAACGTCCTGACTTTC. The encoded protein is CASSYKDSGANVLTF. The chain joins TRBV6-5 to TRBJ2-6, with D uncertain. Trimming took 3 bases from V and 0 from J, leaving 6 bases between them. The germline gives CDR1 MNHEY, CDR2 SVGAGI. The CDR3 is 15 amino acids.

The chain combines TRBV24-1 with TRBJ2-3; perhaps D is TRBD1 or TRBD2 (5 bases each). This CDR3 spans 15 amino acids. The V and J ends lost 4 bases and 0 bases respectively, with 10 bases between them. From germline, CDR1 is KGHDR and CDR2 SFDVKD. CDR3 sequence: CATSEPGLSTDTQYF. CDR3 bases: TGTGCCACCAGTGAACCGGGGCTTAGCACAGATACGCAGTATTTT.

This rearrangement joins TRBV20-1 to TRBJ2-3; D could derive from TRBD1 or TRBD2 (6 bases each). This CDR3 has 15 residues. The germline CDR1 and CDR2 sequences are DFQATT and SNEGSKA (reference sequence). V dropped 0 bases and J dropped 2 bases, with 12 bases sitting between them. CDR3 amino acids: CSARERGRYTDTQYF. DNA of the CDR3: TGCAGTGCTAGAGAACGGGGGCGATACACAGATACGCAGTATTTT.

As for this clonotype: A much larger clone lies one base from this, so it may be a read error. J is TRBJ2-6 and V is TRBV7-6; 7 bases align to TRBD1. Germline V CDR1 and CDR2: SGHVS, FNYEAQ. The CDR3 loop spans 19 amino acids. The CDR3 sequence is CASSLGQGRWSEGANVPTF. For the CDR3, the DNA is TGTGCCAGCAGCTTAGGACAGGGTCGATGGAGCGAGGGGGCCAACGTCCCGACTTTC.

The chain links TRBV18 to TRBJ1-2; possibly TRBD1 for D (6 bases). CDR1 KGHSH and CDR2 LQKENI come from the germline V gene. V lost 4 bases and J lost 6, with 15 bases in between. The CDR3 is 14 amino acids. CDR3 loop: CASSRPGGGHGYTF. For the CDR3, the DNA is TGTGCCAGCTCACGACCGGGAGGGGGTCATGGCTACACCTTC.

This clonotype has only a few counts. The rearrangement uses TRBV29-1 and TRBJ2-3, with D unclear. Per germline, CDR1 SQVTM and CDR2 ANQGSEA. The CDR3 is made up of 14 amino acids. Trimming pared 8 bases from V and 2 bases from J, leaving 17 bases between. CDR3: CSLTGQEDTDTQYF. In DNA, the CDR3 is TGCAGCCTCACCGGCCAAGAGGACACAGATACGCAGTATTTT.

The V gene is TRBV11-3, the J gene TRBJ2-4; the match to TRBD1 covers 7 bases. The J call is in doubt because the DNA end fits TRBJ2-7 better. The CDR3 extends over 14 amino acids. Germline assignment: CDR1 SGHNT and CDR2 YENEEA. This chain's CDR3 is CASSQTDRRYEQYF. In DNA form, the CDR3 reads TGTGCCAGCAGTCAAACGGACAGGAGATACGAGCAGTACTTC.

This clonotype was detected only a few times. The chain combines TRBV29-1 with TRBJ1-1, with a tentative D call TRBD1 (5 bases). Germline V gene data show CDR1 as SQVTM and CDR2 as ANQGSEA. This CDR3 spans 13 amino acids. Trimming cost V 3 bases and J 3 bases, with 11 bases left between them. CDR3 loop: CSVDSQGHTEAFF. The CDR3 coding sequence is TGCAGCGTTGATAGCCAGGGCCACACTGAAGCTTTCTTT.

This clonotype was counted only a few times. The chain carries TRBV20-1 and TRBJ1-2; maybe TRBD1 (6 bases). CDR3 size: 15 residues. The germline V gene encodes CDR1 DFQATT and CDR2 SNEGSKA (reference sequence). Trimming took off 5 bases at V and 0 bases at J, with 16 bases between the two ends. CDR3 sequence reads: CSAREYREANYGYTF. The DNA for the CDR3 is TGCAGTGCTCGGGAATACAGGGAAGCTAACTATGGCTACACCTTC.

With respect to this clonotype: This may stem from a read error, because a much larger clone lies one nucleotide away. The CDR3 loop reads CAGSVQVNTEAFF. CDR3 nucleotides: TGTGCCGGCAGCGTACAGGTAAACACTGAAGCTTTCTTT. V gene TRBV9 combines with J gene TRBJ1-1; D perhaps matches TRBD1 (5 bases). Germline V lookup: CDR1 SGDLS, CDR2 YYNGEE. This CDR3 has 13 amino acids.

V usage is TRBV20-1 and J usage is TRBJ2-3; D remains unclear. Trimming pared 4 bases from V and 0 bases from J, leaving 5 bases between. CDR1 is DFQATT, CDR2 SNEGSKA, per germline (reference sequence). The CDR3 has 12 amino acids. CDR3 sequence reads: CSAIQSTDTQYF. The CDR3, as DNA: TGCAGTGCTATTCAAAGCACAGATACGCAGTATTTT.

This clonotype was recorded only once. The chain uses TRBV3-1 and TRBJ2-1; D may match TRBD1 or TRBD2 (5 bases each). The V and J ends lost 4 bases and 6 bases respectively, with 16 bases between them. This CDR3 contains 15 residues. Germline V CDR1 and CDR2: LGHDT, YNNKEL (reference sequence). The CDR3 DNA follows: TGTGCCAGCAGCCGGGACCCCTTACAGCTCAATGAGCAGTTCTTC. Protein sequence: CASSRDPLQLNEQFF.